A selection of T cell receptor beta chains follows, all from one sample in a study of CD8+CD57+ T cells in acquired aplastic anemia. TCRdb analysed the reads with MiXCR anew, one entry per CDR3 protein. The sample holds hundreds of thousands of distinct CDR3 sequences, 45% to 65% seen once. Sequencing was carried out using sorted CD4+, CD8+, or CD8+CD57+ T cells (not recorded which) from PBMCs. These receptors were collected from a human donor with severe aplastic anemia or a healthy control (not recorded which). CDR3s include the opening cysteine and the closing phenylalanine or tryptophan. The D gene is left open where the match is weak. Clone size, where shown, is once, few, many, or a class for clones that have expanded.

DNA	CDR3	D	V	size	J
TGTGCCGTAGGACAGGGAACTTACGAGCAGTACTTC	CAVGQGTYEQYF	TRBD1	TRBV10-3	-	TRBJ2-7
TGCGCCAGCAGTGGGACAGAAATCTACGAGCAGTACTTC	CASSGTEIYEQYF	TRBD1	TRBV7-9	few	TRBJ2-7
TGTGCCAGTAGTACCAGACAGGGAAGTGGTAATGAAAAACTGTTTTTT	CASSTRQGSGNEKLFF	TRBD1	TRBV19	many	TRBJ1-4
TGTGCCAGCAGCCAAGTTGGGACCTTATATGGCTACACCTTC	CASSQVGTLYGYTF	-	TRBV3-1	many	TRBJ1-2
TGTGCCAGCAGCTTAGTATGGGAAGGCGGGGAGCTGTTTTTT	CASSLVWEGGELFF	-	TRBV7-8	once	TRBJ2-2
TGTGCCAGTAGTATGGGGACAGGACAAGCTTTCTTT	CASSMGTGQAFF	TRBD1	TRBV19	-	TRBJ1-1
TGTGCCAGTAGTTCACCAGGGCGTGCATCTGAAGCTTTCTTT	CASSSPGRASEAFF	-	TRBV19	few	TRBJ1-1
TGTGCCAGCAGCTCGCAGGGACAGCTCTATAATTCACCCCTCCACTTT	CASSSQGQLYNSPLHF	TRBD1	TRBV7-8	-	TRBJ1-6
TGTGCCAGCAGCGTAGGGGGTGATTGGGGCAAGGACAATGAGCAGTTCTTC	CASSVGGDWGKDNEQFF	-	TRBV9	-	TRBJ2-1
TGTGCCATCAGTGGGGAAGGGGCGCTTTCCTACGAGCAGTACTTC	CAISGEGALSYEQYF	-	TRBV10-3	many	TRBJ2-7
TGTGCCAGCAGTGAAGCCGGGACAGGCTATGGCTACACCTTC	CASSEAGTGYGYTF	TRBD1	TRBV6-1	many	TRBJ1-2
TGTGCCAGCAGCCGAGAGACTAGCGCCCCGGGTGGCGAGCAGTACTTC	CASSRETSAPGGEQYF	TRBD2	TRBV7-8	-	TRBJ2-7
TGTGCCAGCAGCGTAGGGACGGGAGTTGATGAGCAGTTCTTC	CASSVGTGVDEQFF	-	TRBV9	-	TRBJ2-1
TGTGCCAGCAGCGAGACTAGCGGCCACTCCTACGAGCAGTACTTC	CASSETSGHSYEQYF	TRBD2	TRBV9	many	TRBJ2-7
TGTGCCAGCAGCTTGGGGGGCGCGGTAGATACGCAGTATTTT	CASSLGGAVDTQYF	-	TRBV7-3	-	TRBJ2-3
TGTGCCTGGGGTGGTTTTCGTTCGTCTTCCCATAGGGTTGGCTACACCTTC	CAWGGFRSSSHRVGYTF	-	TRBV30	few	TRBJ1-2
TGTGCCAGCAGTCCGCAAGGTGAGCAGTTCTTC	CASSPQGEQFF	-	TRBV2	-	TRBJ2-1
TGTGCCAGTCAAGGTCCTTATGGCTACACCTTC	CASQGPYGYTF	-	TRBV19	once	TRBJ1-2
TGTGCCACCAGCCCGCTCACCCTGTCAGGCTCTGGGGCCAACGTCCTGACTTTC	CATSPLTLSGSGANVLTF	-	TRBV15	few	TRBJ2-6
TGCAGTGCCAGGTCTAGCGGGGGGGCCGCTCCTACGCAGTATTTT	CSARSSGGAAPTQYF	TRBD2	TRBV20-1	-	TRBJ2-3
TGTGCCAGCAGCCCCCTTGGGGGACTAGCGGGGGAAGGAGAGACCCAGTACTTC	CASSPLGGLAGEGETQYF	TRBD2	TRBV7-6	-	TRBJ2-5
TGTGCCAGCAGCCCGACAGGGGGCTCTGATTCACCCCTCCACTTT	CASSPTGGSDSPLHF	TRBD1	TRBV6-4	few	TRBJ1-6
TGTGCCAGCAGTGAAGTGGGCCGACTCTCCTACGAGCAGTACTTC	CASSEVGRLSYEQYF	-	TRBV2	-	TRBJ2-7
TGTGCCAGCAGCGTAATCCTGAGAGGAGCGGGGGAAGGAGAGACCCAGTACTTC	CASSVILRGAGEGETQYF	TRBD2	TRBV7-8	-	TRBJ2-5
TGTGCCAGTAGTATAGATCATGCCGGGGGGGCGAGAGATACGCAGTATTTT	CASSIDHAGGARDTQYF	TRBD2	TRBV19	-	TRBJ2-3
TGCAGTGCTAGCAGGGGCGAAATCTGGGCTTTCTTT	CSASRGEIWAFF	-	TRBV20-1	many	TRBJ1-1
TGTGCCAGCAGCGTAGCCGGGGGGGCCTTGGAGACCCAGTACTTC	CASSVAGGALETQYF	TRBD2	TRBV9	many	TRBJ2-5
TGTGCCAGCAGTTCCAGGGCGAGCACCGGGGAGCTGTTTTTT	CASSSRASTGELFF	-	TRBV25-1	-	TRBJ2-2
TGCGCCAGCAACGAACCCCATGGTTCGAGCACCGGGGAGCTGTTTTTT	CASNEPHGSSTGELFF	-	TRBV5-1	once	TRBJ2-2
TGTGCCAGCAGTTACTCGAGTGGCAGAGGAAAGGGACCTCAGCTAGAGACCCAGTACTTC	CASSYSSGRGKGPQLETQYF	-	TRBV7-9	-	TRBJ2-5
TGCAGCGTTGCCCAGATCAACACCGGGGAGCTGTTTTTT	CSVAQINTGELFF	-	TRBV29-1	many	TRBJ2-2
TGTGCCAGCAGCGTGGGGACAATAGGAGAGACCCAGTACTTC	CASSVGTIGETQYF	-	TRBV9	-	TRBJ2-5
TGTGCCAGCAGTGAAGCGCCTCCGGGACTAGCGAAGGAGACCCAGTACTTC	CASSEAPPGLAKETQYF	TRBD2	TRBV2	-	TRBJ2-5
TGTGCCAGTAGTACCCGTGGAGTGGCCCCAAACTACGAGCAGTACTTC	CASSTRGVAPNYEQYF	-	TRBV19	-	TRBJ2-7
TGCAGTGCTAGCCCCGGGACGGTGCTGTACGAGCAGTACTTC	CSASPGTVLYEQYF	-	TRBV20-1	few	TRBJ2-7
TGTGCCAGCAGCCCCAGGACGGCCGAACGGGGCTACACCTTC	CASSPRTAERGYTF	-	TRBV7-3	-	TRBJ1-2
TGTGCCAGCAGTATACCACCTGGCTATGGCTACACCTTC	CASSIPPGYGYTF	-	TRBV28	many	TRBJ1-2
TGCAGTGCTAGAAGGTCTAGCGGGCAAGAGACCCAGTACTTC	CSARRSSGQETQYF	TRBD2	TRBV20-1	-	TRBJ2-5
TGTGCCAGCAGCCAATTTTCTGGGGACGGACAGCCCCAGCATTTT	CASSQFSGDGQPQHF	-	TRBV3-1	-	TRBJ1-5
TGCAGTGCTACTTCGGACGTGGAAGAGCAGTACTTC	CSATSDVEEQYF	-	TRBV20-1	many	TRBJ2-7
TGTGCCAGCAGACTTCAGGGAAATGAGCAGTTCTTC	CASRLQGNEQFF	-	TRBV7-9	few	TRBJ2-1
TGTGCCAGCAGCTTAGCCGACAGGCCAAATTCACCCCTCCACTTT	CASSLADRPNSPLHF	-	TRBV7-9	many	TRBJ1-6
TGCAGCGTCGTTGTGGGACAGCCCTACGAGCAGTACTTC	CSVVVGQPYEQYF	TRBD1	TRBV29-1	-	TRBJ2-7